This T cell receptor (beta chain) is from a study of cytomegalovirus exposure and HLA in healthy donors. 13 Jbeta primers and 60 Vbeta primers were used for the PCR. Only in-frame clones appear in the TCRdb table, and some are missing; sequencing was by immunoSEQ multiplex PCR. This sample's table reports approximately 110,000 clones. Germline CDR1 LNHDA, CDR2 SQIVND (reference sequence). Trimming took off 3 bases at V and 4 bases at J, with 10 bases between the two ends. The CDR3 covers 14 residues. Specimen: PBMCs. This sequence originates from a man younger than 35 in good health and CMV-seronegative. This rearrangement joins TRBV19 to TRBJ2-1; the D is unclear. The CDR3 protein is CASSIRGRYNEQFF. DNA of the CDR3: TGTGCCAGTAGTATTCGAGGAAGATACAATGAGCAGTTCTTC.